This TCR beta chain came from a study of control samples from healthy donors and cancer patients (dated by TCRdb to 2020 to 2022). Per the germline V gene (reference sequence), LNHDA is the CDR1 and SQIVND is the CDR2. Its CDR3 holds 11 amino acids, cysteine through phenylalanine. Only CDR3 DNA is held: 33 bases, read in frame from base 1. Trimming removed 7 bases from V and 4 bases from J, leaving 7 bases between the germline ends. Concerning this clone itself: Which antigen it targets is not known. Base qualities are missing; no much larger clone stands one base away.

Receptor libraries were prepared by the immunoSEQ multiplex PCR assay. TCRdb holds this immuneACCESS table with in-frame rearrangements only. Some clones are missing; in checked studies, unresolved V genes explain under half, and the rest has no known cause. The sample table records some 120,000 clones; about 90% of these occur just once. The top ten clones comprise under 2% of the sample. The sample comprised blood. The rearrangement joined TRBV19 to TRBJ1-1; no D segment can be confidently identified. The source of this sequence is a man aged 18 to 29 in good health. The CDR3 is CASIGVTEAFF. Here is the DNA: TGTGCCAGTATCGGGGTCACTGAAGCTTTCTTT.